One sample yielded the 24 T cell receptor beta chains listed below, sequenced in a study of cytomegalovirus exposure and HLA in healthy donors. Primers for the PCR totalled 60 Vbeta and 13 Jbeta. TCRdb keeps only in-frame clones here, not all; method: immunoSEQ multiplex PCR. Altogether around 200,000 clones are present, 82% being singletons, with the ten largest covering roughly 6%. The specimen was PBMCs. The source is a man aged 40-49 years in good health and CMV-seropositive.

This clone came up once. The chain employs TRBV6-4 and TRBJ1-5, with TRBD1 as a possible D gene (5 bases). The CDR3 has 13 residues. Germline CDR1 reads MRHNA; CDR2 reads SNTAGT. Trimming pared 6 bases from V and 6 bases from J, leaving 12 bases between. The CDR3 DNA is TGTGCCAGCAGCCCATGGGGGGGTCAGCCCCAGCATTTT. Amino acids: CASSPWGGQPQHF.

The chain joins TRBV11-3 to TRBJ2-5, with 10 nucleotides matching TRBD2. V trimming: 4 bases; J trimming: 5 bases; junction bases outside the gene matches: 13. Germline CDR1 reads SGHNT; CDR2 reads YENEEA. The CDR3 is made up of 17 amino acids. The CDR3 region is CASSSGASGSLGETQYF. As DNA, the CDR3 is TGTGCCAGCAGCTCTGGGGCTAGCGGGAGTCTGGGGGAGACCCAGTACTTC.

This clone showed up just a few times. This chain links TRBV6-5 with TRBJ1-1; 8 nucleotides match TRBD1. V lost 2 bases and J lost 7; bases outside the gene matches: 12. CDR1 MNHEY and CDR2 SVGAGI come from the germline V gene. This CDR3 has 16 amino acids. The CDR3 reads CASSYTWDRLGLEAFF. The CDR3 nucleotides are TGTGCCAGCAGTTACACCTGGGACAGGTTAGGCCTTGAAGCTTTCTTT.

The chain links TRBV11-2 to TRBJ2-1, with 11 bases fitting TRBD2. V trimming: 4 bases; J trimming: 4 bases; junction bases outside the gene matches: 15. Germline CDR1 SGHAT, CDR2 FQNNGV. This CDR3 has 19 amino acids. CDR3 DNA sequence: TGTGCCAGCAGCTCAATCCGGGCGACTAGCGGGACGCCATACAATGAGCAGTTCTTC. Residues: CASSSIRATSGTPYNEQFF.

V and J are TRBV7-9 and TRBJ1-2; D gene uncertain. Germline CDR1 and CDR2: SEHNR and FQNEAQ (reference sequence). The CDR3 totals 12 residues. V was shortened by 1 base and J by 9 bases, with 9 bases between the two germline ends. The DNA of the CDR3 is TGTGCCAGCAGCTTAGGGGCTGAGCGCTACACCTTC. This translates into CASSLGAERYTF.

In its sample, this clone was seen a few times. This chain joins TRBV28 and TRBJ1-2; D call uncertain. From germline, CDR1 is MDHEN and CDR2 SYDVKM. The V and J ends lost 3 bases and 1 base respectively, with 3 bases between them. This CDR3 is 12 amino acids long. The CDR3 nucleotides read TGTGCCAGCAGTTTGCGTAACTATGGCTACACCTTC. It codes for CASSLRNYGYTF.

This chain joins TRBV20-1 and TRBJ2-3; a possible D gene is TRBD2 (5 bases). The V gene's germline CDR1 is DFQATT and CDR2 SNEGSKA (reference sequence). Trimming stripped 6 bases from V and 5 bases from J, with 6 bases between. This CDR3 comprises 10 residues. The CDR3 loop is CSAGIDTQYF. CDR3 coding DNA: TGCAGTGCCGGGATAGATACGCAGTATTTT.

V gene TRBV7-3 combines with J gene TRBJ2-1; D is possibly TRBD1 (6 bases). Germline CDR1 SGHTA, CDR2 FQGTGA. V gave up 4 bases and J gave up 7 bases, with 11 bases separating them. The CDR3 covers 13 residues. The DNA of the CDR3 is TGTGCCAGCAGCTCCGGACAGTCGAATGAGCAGTTCTTC. Residues: CASSSGQSNEQFF.

The V gene is TRBV10-3, the J gene TRBJ2-5, with D perhaps matching TRBD2 (5 bases). TRBJ2-7 explains the end of the DNA better; the J call may be wrong. CDR1 is ENHRY and CDR2 is SYGVKD in the germline V gene. The CDR3 has 13 amino acids. CDR3 sequence: CAISDGMSYEQYF. The CDR3 DNA reads as TGTGCCATCAGTGACGGGATGAGCTACGAGCAGTACTTC.

The chain joins TRBV7-2 to TRBJ1-5; D call uncertain. The V gene lost 5 bases and the J gene lost 7 bases, with 15 bases spanning the gap. The CDR3 consists of 14 residues. The germline V gene encodes CDR1 SGHTA and CDR2 FQGNSA. CDR3 bases: TGTGCCAGCAGCACAAAGGCAGGTCAACAGCCCCAGCATTTT. Translation: CASSTKAGQQPQHF.

J is TRBJ1-5 and V is TRBV6-1; tentatively, D is TRBD1 (5 bases). The CDR3 consists of 15 residues. V lost 4 bases and J lost 5, with 15 bases in between. Per the germline V gene, CDR1 is MNHNS and CDR2 is SASEGT. The CDR3 is CASSGGRVGDQPQHF. The CDR3 coding sequence is TGTGCCAGCAGTGGGGGCAGGGTGGGTGATCAGCCCCAGCATTTT.

This chain connects TRBV11-3 to TRBJ2-1, with 7 nucleotides matching TRBD2. The CDR3 is 13 amino acids. Germline V lookup: CDR1 SGHNT, CDR2 YENEEA. The junction had 7 bases not matched to a gene; V was cut back by 5 bases and J by 9 bases. The DNA of the CDR3 is TGTGCCAGCAGCCTCGGGGGGTTTGGTGAGCAGTTCTTC. As protein: CASSLGGFGEQFF.

The CDR3 nucleotides read TGTGCCAGCACCCTAGGGGACAAAACTAACTATGGCTACACCTTC. It translates to CASTLGDKTNYGYTF. The genes are TRBV6-1 and TRBJ1-2, with TRBD1 as a possible D gene (6 bases). The germline V gene has CDR1 MNHNS and CDR2 SASEGT. The CDR3 runs 15 residues. V gave up 7 bases and J gave up 0 bases, with 15 bases separating them.

The chain uses TRBV18 and TRBJ2-1; 10 bases map to TRBD1. This CDR3 contains 17 residues. V shed 4 bases and J 0 bases; nucleotides not matched to a gene: 6. Germline assignment: CDR1 KGHSH and CDR2 LQKENI. The CDR3 region is CASSRTGQGSSYNEQFF. For the CDR3, the DNA is TGTGCCAGCTCACGCACGGGACAGGGGAGCTCCTACAATGAGCAGTTCTTC.

CDR3 sequence: CASSGSAGANTGELFF. CDR3 nucleotides: TGCGCCAGCAGTGGGAGCGCGGGAGCGAACACCGGGGAGCTGTTTTTT. The chain couples TRBV10-1 to TRBJ2-2; 7 bases are shared with TRBD2. After removal of 4 bases from V and 0 bases from J, the junction contained 5 bases not matched to a gene. The CDR3 is made up of 16 amino acids. Germline CDR1 and CDR2: WNHNN and SYGVQD (reference sequence).

The J gene is TRBJ1-5, the V gene TRBV5-8, with 7 bases matching TRBD1. The CDR3 covers 17 residues. From germline, CDR1 is SGHTS and CDR2 YDEGEE. The J segment lost 0 bases and the V segment lost 2 bases, leaving 8 bases of the junction unmatched. The CDR3 reads CASSFDRVGFSNQPQHF. The CDR3 bases are TGTGCCAGCAGCTTTGACAGGGTAGGATTTAGCAATCAGCCCCAGCATTTT.

The gene calls are TRBV6-5 and TRBJ1-3, with D tentatively TRBD1 (6 bases). The ends were cut back, 7 bases at V and 4 bases at J, with 14 bases in the middle. Looked up from germline, CDR1 is MNHEY and CDR2 is SVGAGI. The CDR3 runs 14 residues. The CDR3 is CASNPTGSGNTIYF. The CDR3, as DNA: TGTGCCAGCAACCCGACAGGTTCCGGAAACACCATATATTTT.

The rearrangement uses TRBV14 and TRBJ2-7; D possibly corresponds to TRBD2 (5 bases). This CDR3 is built from 16 residues. The V gene's germline CDR1 is SGHDN and CDR2 FVKESK. Trimming removed 0 bases at V and 3 bases at J, with 15 bases between. The CDR3 DNA follows: TGTGCCAGCAGCCAAGATCAACCGGGGTTTTTCTACGAGCAGTACTTC. It yields the protein CASSQDQPGFFYEQYF.

The V call is TRBV9, the J call TRBJ2-7, with TRBD2 matching over 8 bases. Looked up from germline, CDR1 is SGDLS and CDR2 is YYNGEE. The CDR3 length is 14 residues. After removal of 3 bases from V and 4 bases from J, the junction contained 6 bases not matched to a gene. The CDR3 protein is CASSGGLGGYEQYF. CDR3 nucleotides: TGTGCCAGCAGCGGGGGACTAGGGGGGTACGAGCAGTACTTC.

This clone was detected a few times. J is TRBJ2-7 and V is TRBV14; a possible D gene is TRBD1 (6 bases). Between the trimmed V and J ends, which lost 3 bases and 2 bases, there was a span of 11 bases. Germline V gives CDR1 SGHDN, CDR2 FVKESK. The CDR3 spans 14 residues. This chain's CDR3 is CASSQRTVAYEQYF. The CDR3 DNA sequence: TGTGCCAGCAGCCAGAGGACAGTGGCCTACGAGCAGTACTTC. The full variable domain, rest sourced from reference TRBV14 and TRBJ2-7, is EAGVTQFPSHSVIEKGQTVTLRCDPISGHDNLYWYRRVMGKEIKFLLHFVKESKQDESGMPNNRFLAERTGGTYSTLKVQPAELEDSGVYFCASSQRTVAYEQYFGPGTRLTVT.

This clone was counted a few times. V gene TRBV5-1 combines with J gene TRBJ2-5, with TRBD2 as a possible D gene (7 bases). The CDR3 has 15 amino acids. V was cut by 3 bases and J by 2 bases, with 14 bases left in between. Per the germline V gene, CDR1 is SGHRS and CDR2 is YFSETQ. The CDR3, as DNA: TGCGCCAGCAGCTCTTTAAGGGGGGGTCAAGAGACCCAGTACTTC. Its translation: CASSSLRGGQETQYF.

The rearrangement links TRBV28 to TRBJ1-5; D perhaps matches TRBD1 (5 bases). The CDR3 loop spans 15 amino acids. Per the germline V gene, CDR1 is MDHEN and CDR2 is SYDVKM. V was clipped by 5 bases and J by 1 base, with 12 bases between them. This CDR3 reads CASSEAGISNQPQHF. DNA of the CDR3: TGTGCCAGCAGTGAGGCAGGGATAAGCAATCAGCCCCAGCATTTT.

This sequence joins TRBV4-1 and TRBJ2-1, with TRBD2 as a possible D gene (6 bases). There are 16 residues in the CDR3. Germline values: CDR1 MGHRA, CDR2 YSYEKL. V lost 0 bases and J 5 bases, leaving 14 bases between the germline ends. Written as DNA, the CDR3 is TGCGCCAGCAGCCAAGAGGGCGTAGCGGTCAACAATGAGCAGTTCTTC. It yields the protein CASSQEGVAVNNEQFF.

Here the CDR3 reads CASSLGQGWEQYF. The CDR3 DNA sequence: TGTGCCAGCAGTCTCGGACAGGGGTGGGAGCAGTACTTC. The J gene is TRBJ2-5, the V gene TRBV27, with 9 bases aligning to TRBD1. This CDR3 has 13 amino acids. Per germline, CDR1 MNHEY and CDR2 SMNVEV (reference sequence). The ends lost 5 bases at V and 11 bases at J; junction bases unmatched: 9.